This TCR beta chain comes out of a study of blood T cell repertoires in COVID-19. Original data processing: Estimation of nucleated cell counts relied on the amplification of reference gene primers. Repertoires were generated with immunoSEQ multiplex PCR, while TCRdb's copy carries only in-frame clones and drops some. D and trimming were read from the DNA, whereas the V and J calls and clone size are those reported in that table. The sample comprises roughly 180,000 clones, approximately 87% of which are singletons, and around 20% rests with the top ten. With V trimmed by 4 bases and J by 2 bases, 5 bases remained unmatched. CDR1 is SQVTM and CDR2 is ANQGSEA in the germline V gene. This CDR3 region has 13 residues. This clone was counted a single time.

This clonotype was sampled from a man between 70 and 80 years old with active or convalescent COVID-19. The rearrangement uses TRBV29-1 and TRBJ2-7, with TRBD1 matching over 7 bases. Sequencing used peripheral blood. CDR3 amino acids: CSVARGLAYEQYF. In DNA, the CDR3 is TGCAGCGTTGCCAGGGGGTTAGCCTACGAGCAGTACTTC.